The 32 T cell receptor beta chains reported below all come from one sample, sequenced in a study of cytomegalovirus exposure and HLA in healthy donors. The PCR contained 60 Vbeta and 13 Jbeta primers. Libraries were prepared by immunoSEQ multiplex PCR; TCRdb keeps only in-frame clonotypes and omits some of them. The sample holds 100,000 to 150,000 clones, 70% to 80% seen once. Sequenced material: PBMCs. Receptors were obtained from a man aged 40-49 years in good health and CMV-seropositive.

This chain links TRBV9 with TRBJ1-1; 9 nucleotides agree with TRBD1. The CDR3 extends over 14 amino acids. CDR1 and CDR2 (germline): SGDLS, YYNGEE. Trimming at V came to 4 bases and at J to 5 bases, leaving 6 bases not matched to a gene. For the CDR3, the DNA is TGTGCCAGCAGCCATCGGACAGGGGAGACTGAAGCTTTCTTT. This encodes CASSHRTGETEAFF.

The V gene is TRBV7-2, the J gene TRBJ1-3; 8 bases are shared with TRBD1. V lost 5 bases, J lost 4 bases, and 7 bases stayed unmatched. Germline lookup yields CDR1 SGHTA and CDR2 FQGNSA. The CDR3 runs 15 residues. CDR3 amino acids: CASSLRTGSGNTIYF. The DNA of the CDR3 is TGTGCCAGCAGCCTCCGGACAGGGTCAGGAAACACCATATATTTT.

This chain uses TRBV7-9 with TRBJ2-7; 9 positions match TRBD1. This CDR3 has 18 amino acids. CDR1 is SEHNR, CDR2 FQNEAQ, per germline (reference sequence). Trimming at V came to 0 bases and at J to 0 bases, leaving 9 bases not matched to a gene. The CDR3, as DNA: TGTGCCAGCAGCTTAGCGCTAACGGGGACAGGGAGCTCCTACGAGCAGTACTTC. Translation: CASSLALTGTGSSYEQYF.

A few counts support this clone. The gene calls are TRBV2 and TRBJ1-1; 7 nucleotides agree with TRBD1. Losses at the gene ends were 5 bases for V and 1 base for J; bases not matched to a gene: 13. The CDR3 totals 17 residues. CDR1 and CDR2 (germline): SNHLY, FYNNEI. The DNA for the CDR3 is TGTGCCAGCAGTTCCCGCACCTTAACAGGGGAGAACACTGAAGCTTTCTTT. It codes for CASSSRTLTGENTEAFF.

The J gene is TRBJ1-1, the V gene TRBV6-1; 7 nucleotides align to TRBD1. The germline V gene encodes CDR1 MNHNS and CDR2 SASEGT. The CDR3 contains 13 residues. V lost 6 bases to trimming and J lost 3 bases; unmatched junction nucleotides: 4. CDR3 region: CASRQDRDTEAFF. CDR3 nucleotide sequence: TGTGCCAGCAGGCAAGACAGGGACACTGAAGCTTTCTTT.

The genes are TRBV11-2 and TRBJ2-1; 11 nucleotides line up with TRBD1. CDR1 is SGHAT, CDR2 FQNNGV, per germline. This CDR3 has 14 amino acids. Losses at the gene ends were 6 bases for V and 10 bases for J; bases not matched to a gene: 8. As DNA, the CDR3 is TGTGCCAGCAGGGCCGGGACAGGGGGGTTGGAGCAGTTCTTC. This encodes CASRAGTGGLEQFF.

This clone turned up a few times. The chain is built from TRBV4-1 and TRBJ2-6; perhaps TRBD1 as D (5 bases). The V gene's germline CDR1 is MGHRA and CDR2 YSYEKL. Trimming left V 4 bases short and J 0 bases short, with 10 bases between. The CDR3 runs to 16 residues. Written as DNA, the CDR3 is TGCGCCAGCAGCCGGGCTACAGGCTCTGGGGCCAACGTCCTGACTTTC. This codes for CASSRATGSGANVLTF.

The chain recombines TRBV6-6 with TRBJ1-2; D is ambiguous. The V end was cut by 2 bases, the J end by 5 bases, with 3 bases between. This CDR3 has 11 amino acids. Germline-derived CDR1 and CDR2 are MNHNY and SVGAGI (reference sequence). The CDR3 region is CASSYQYGYTF. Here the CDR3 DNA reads TGTGCCAGCAGTTACCAGTATGGCTACACCTTC.

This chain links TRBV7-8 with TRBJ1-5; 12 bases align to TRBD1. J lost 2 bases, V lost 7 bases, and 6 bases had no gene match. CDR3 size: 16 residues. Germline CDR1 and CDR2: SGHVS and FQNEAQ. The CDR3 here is CASKAGQGAGNQPQHF. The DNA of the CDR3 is TGTGCCAGCAAAGCGGGACAGGGGGCGGGCAATCAGCCCCAGCATTTT.

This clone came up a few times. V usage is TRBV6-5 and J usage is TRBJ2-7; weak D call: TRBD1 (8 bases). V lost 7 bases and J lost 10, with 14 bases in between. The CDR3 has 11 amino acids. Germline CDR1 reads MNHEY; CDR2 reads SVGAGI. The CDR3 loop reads CASKGQGLQYF. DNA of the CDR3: TGTGCCAGCAAAGGACAGGGACTACAGTACTTC.

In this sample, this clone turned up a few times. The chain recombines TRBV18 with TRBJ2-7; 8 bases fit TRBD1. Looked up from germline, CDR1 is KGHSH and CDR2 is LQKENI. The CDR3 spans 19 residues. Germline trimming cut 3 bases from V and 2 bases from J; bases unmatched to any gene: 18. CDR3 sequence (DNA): TGTGCCAGCTCACCGCTACCCGGGTTTGTGGGACAGGAGACCTACGAGCAGTACTTC. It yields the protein CASSPLPGFVGQETYEQYF.

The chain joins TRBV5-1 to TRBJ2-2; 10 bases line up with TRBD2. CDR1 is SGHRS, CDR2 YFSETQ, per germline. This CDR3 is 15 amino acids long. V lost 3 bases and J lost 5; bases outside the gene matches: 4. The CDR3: CASSSLAGDTGELFF. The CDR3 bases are TGCGCCAGCAGCTCGCTAGCGGGGGATACCGGGGAGCTGTTTTTT.

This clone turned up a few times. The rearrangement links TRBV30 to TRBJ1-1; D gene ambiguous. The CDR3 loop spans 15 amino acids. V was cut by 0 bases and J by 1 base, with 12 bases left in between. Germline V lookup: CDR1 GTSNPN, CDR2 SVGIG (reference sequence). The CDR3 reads CAWSVGLASNTEAFF. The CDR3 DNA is TGTGCCTGGAGTGTCGGTCTCGCATCGAACACTGAAGCTTTCTTT.

The CDR3 region has the DNA TGCGCCAGCAGGAGGACAGGGGGCTTCTACGAGCAGTACTTC. It translates to CASRRTGGFYEQYF. The rearrangement uses TRBV10-1 and TRBJ2-7, with 11 bases aligning to TRBD1. Germline values: CDR1 WNHNN, CDR2 SYGVQD (reference sequence). The CDR3 has 14 amino acids. With 6 bases clipped from V and 3 bases from J, the junction kept 4 bases outside the gene matches.

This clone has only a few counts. The CDR3 region has the DNA TGCGCCAGCAGCCAATCCATAGCGGGAGAGCAGTTCTTC. Translated: CASSQSIAGEQFF. The chain recombines TRBV4-3 with TRBJ2-1; 8 nucleotides match TRBD2. Germline V lookup: CDR1 LGHNA, CDR2 YSLEER. After removal of 2 bases from V and 10 bases from J, the junction contained 4 bases not matched to a gene. This CDR3 region has 13 residues.

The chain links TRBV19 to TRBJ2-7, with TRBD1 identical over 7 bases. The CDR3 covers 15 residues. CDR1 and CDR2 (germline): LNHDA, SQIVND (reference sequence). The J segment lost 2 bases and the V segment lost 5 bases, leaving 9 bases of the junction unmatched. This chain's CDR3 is CASSLTGTATYEQYF. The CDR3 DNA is TGTGCCAGTAGTCTTACCGGGACAGCTACCTACGAGCAGTACTTC. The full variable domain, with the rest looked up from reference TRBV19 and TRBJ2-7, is DGGITQSPKYLFRKEGQNVTLSCEQNLNHDAMYWYRQDPGQGLRLIYYSQIVNDFQKGDIAEGYSVSREKKESFPLTVTSAQKNPTAFYLCASSLTGTATYEQYFGPGTRLTVT.

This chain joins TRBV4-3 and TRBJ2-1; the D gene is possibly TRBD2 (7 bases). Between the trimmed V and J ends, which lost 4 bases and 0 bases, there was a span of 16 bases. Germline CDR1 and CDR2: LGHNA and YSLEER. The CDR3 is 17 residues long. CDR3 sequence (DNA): TGCGCCAGCAGCCCCCGGGGGCTAGCGGACTCCTACAATGAGCAGTTCTTC. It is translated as CASSPRGLADSYNEQFF.

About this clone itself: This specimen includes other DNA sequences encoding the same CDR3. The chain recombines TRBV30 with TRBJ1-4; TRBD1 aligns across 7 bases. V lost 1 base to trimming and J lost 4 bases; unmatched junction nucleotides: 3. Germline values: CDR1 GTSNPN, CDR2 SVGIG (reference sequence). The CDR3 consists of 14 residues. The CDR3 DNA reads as TGTGCCTGGAGTGCGGGACAGCTTAATGAAAAACTGTTTTTT. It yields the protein CAWSAGQLNEKLFF.

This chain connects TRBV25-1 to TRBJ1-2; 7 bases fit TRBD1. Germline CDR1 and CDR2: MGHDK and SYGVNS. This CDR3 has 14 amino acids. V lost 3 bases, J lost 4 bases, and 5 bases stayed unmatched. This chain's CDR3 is CASSDMTGRYGYTF. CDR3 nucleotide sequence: TGTGCCAGCAGTGATATGACAGGGCGCTATGGCTACACCTTC.

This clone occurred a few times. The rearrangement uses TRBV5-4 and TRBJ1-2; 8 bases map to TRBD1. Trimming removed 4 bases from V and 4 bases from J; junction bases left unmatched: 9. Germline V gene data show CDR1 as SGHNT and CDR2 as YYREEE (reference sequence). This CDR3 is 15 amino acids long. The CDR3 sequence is CASSPGQGNIYGYTF. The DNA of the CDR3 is TGTGCCAGCAGCCCCGGACAGGGTAACATCTATGGCTACACCTTC. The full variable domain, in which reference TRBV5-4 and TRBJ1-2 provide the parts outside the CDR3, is ETGVTQSPTHLIKTRGQQVTLRCSSQSGHNTVSWYQQALGQGPQFIFQYYREEENGRGNFPPRFSGLQFPNYSSELNVNALELDDSALYLCASSPGQGNIYGYTFGSGTRLTVV.

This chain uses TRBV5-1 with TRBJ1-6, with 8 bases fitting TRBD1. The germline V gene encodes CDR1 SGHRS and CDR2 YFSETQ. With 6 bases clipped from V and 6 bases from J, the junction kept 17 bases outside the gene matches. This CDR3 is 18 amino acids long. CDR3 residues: CASTQSGTGRNFNSPLHF. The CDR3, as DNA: TGCGCCAGCACCCAATCCGGGACAGGTCGAAATTTTAATTCACCCCTCCACTTT.

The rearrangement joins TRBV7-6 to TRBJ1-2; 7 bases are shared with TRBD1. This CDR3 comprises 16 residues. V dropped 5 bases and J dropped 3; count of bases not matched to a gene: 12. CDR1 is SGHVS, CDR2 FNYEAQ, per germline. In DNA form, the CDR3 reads TGTGCCAGCAGCGCCACGACAGGGCGTCTGGACTATGGCTACACCTTC. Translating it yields CASSATTGRLDYGYTF.

The CDR3 DNA is TGTGCCAGCAGCTTGGAACGCCCAGGCACAGATACGCAGTATTTT. Its protein is CASSLERPGTDTQYF. The rearrangement uses TRBV5-5 and TRBJ2-3; D is unclear. There are 15 residues in the CDR3. Trimming took off 0 bases at V and 1 base at J, with 9 bases between the two ends. Germline-derived CDR1 and CDR2 are SGHKS and YYEKEE (reference sequence).

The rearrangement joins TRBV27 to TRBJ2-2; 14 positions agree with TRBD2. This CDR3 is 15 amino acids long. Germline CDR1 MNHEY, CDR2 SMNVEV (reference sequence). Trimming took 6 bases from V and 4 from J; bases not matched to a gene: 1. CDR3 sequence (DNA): TGTGCCAGCAGGGGACTAGCGGGAGTCACCGGGGAGCTGTTTTTT. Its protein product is CASRGLAGVTGELFF.

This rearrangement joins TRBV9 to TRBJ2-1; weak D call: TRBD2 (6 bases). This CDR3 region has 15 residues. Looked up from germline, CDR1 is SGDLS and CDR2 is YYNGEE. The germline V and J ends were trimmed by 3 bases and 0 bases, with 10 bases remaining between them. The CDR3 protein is CASSGDGSSYNEQFF. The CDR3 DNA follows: TGTGCCAGCAGCGGCGACGGGAGCTCCTACAATGAGCAGTTCTTC.

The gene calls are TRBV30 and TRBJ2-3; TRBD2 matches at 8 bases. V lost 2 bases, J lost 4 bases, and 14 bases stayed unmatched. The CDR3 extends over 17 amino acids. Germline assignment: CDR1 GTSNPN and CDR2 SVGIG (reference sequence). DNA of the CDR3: TGTGCCTGGAGTTCGGAATCGGGGGGGTCCCCCCCAGATACGCAGTATTTT. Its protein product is CAWSSESGGSPPDTQYF.

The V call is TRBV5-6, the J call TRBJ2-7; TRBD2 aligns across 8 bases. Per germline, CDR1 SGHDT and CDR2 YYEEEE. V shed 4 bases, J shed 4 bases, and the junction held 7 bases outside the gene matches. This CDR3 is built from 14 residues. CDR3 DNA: TGTGCCAGCAGCCGACGGGGGGGGGCGTACGAGCAGTACTTC. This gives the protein CASSRRGGAYEQYF.

For the CDR3, the DNA is TGTGCCAGCAGTTTCGGGACAGGGAGTAAACAGCCCCAGCATTTT. This encodes CASSFGTGSKQPQHF. V and J are TRBV6-5 and TRBJ1-5; 9 nucleotides line up with TRBD1. Per the germline V gene, CDR1 is MNHEY and CDR2 is SVGAGI. The CDR3 sequence is 15 residues long. V gave up 4 bases and J gave up 7 bases; unmatched junction bases: 8.

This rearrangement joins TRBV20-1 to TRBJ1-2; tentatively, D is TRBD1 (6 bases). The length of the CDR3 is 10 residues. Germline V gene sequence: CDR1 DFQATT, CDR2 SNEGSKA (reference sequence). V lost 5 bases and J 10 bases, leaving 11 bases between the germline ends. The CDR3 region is CSAPDSHYTF. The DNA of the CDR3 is TGCAGTGCTCCGGACAGCCACTACACCTTC.

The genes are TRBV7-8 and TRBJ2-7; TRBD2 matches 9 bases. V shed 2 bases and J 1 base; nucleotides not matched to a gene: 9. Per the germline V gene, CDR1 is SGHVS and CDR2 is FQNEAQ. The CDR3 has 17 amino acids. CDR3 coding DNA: TGTGCCAGCAGCTTATCCGTGGCTAGCGGGACTTCCTACGAGCAGTACTTC. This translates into CASSLSVASGTSYEQYF.

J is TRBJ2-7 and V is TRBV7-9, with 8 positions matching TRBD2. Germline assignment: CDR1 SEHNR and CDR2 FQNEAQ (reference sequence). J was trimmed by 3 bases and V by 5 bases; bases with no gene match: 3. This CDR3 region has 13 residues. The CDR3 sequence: CASSPSGGYEQYF. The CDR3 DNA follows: TGTGCCAGCAGCCCCAGCGGGGGCTACGAGCAGTACTTC.

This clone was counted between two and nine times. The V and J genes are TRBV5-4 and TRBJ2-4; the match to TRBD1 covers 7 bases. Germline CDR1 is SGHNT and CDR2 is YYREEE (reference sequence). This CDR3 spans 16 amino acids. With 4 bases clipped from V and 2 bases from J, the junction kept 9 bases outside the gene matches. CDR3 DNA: TGTGCCAGCAGCCCGAGCACGACAGGGACCAAAAACATTCAGTACTTC. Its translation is CASSPSTTGTKNIQYF. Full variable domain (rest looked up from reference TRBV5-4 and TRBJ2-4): ETGVTQSPTHLIKTRGQQVTLRCSSQSGHNTVSWYQQALGQGPQFIFQYYREEENGRGNFPPRFSGLQFPNYSSELNVNALELDDSALYLCASSPSTTGTKNIQYFGAGTRLSVL.